One and the same sample provided the 20 T cell receptor beta chains below, sequenced in a study of CD8 T cells in ankylosing spondylitis. TCRdb itself ran the 5' RACE reads through MiXCR, one entry per CDR3 protein. The sample lists 670,000 or so distinct CDR3 sequences, about 20% occurring once. These receptors have no identified antigens. Whole-study results and caveats: Seven to nine highly homologous variants made up a TCR beta motif that seemed to typify ankylosing spondylitis blood.

Material for sequencing was blood, either unsorted or a sorted T cell fraction (not recorded which). These receptors all come from a male donor with ankylosing spondylitis.

This clonotype was found many times. The rearrangement links TRBV20-1 to TRBJ2-7; 13 bases are shared with TRBD2. Germline V gene data show CDR1 as DFQATT and CDR2 as SNEGSKA (reference sequence). V shed 6 bases, J shed 6 bases, and the junction held 8 bases outside the gene matches. The CDR3 loop spans 14 amino acids. Here the CDR3 reads CSALLLAGGREQYF. The CDR3 DNA is TGCAGTGCCCTCCTACTAGCGGGAGGGCGCGAGCAGTACTTC.

The chain has TRBV5-1 and TRBJ1-2, with 11 bases identical to TRBD1. The germline CDR1 and CDR2 sequences are SGHRS and YFSETQ. The CDR3 is 14 amino acids. V shed 4 bases and J 3 bases; nucleotides not matched to a gene: 2. The chain's CDR3 is CASSQGQGDYGYTF. For the CDR3, the DNA is TGCGCCAGCAGCCAGGGACAGGGGGACTATGGCTACACCTTC.

This clonotype occurred many times. This chain uses TRBV29-1 with TRBJ2-7; D tentatively fits TRBD1 or TRBD2 (5 bases each). The V and J ends lost 4 bases and 3 bases respectively, with 16 bases between them. The germline CDR1 and CDR2 sequences are SQVTM and ANQGSEA. The CDR3 is made up of 14 amino acids. The DNA of the CDR3 is TGCAGCGTTGGACTACCGGACACCTTCTACGAGCAGTACTTC. This encodes CSVGLPDTFYEQYF.

This clonotype has ten or more counts. V gene TRBV12-3 or TRBV12-4 combines with J gene TRBJ1-1; D unresolved. The CDR3 is 15 amino acids. V gave up 6 bases and J gave up 2 bases, with 16 bases separating them. The CDR3: CASRAQPGTNTEAFF. The DNA for the CDR3 is TGTGCCAGCAGGGCCCAACCGGGAACCAACACTGAAGCTTTCTTT.

The rearrangement joins TRBV9 to TRBJ2-3, with 8 bases fitting TRBD2. V shed 0 bases and J 3 bases; nucleotides not matched to a gene: 6. The CDR3 length is 16 residues. Germline CDR1 and CDR2: SGDLS and YYNGEE. The chain's CDR3 is CASSVEGPGGTDTQYF. For the CDR3, the DNA is TGTGCCAGCAGCGTAGAAGGTCCGGGGGGGACAGATACGCAGTATTTT.

This clonotype has more than one count but fewer than ten. The chain has TRBV11-2 and TRBJ2-1; 9 bases match TRBD2. V was pared by 5 bases and J by 4 bases, with 9 bases of the junction left unmatched. The germline CDR1 and CDR2 sequences are SGHAT and FQNNGV. The CDR3 totals 16 residues. CDR3 DNA: TGTGCCAGCAGCGACCGGTTAGCGGGGGATTACAATGAGCAGTTCTTC. It translates to CASSDRLAGDYNEQFF.

This clonotype was counted ten times or more. The chain is built from TRBV3-1 and TRBJ2-7; 7 bases align to TRBD1. The V segment lost 4 bases and the J segment 2 bases; nucleotides outside the gene matches: 5. CDR1 LGHDT and CDR2 YNNKEL come from the germline V gene (reference sequence). The CDR3 spans 14 residues. This CDR3 reads CASSPRTGTYEQYF. The DNA for the CDR3 is TGTGCCAGCAGCCCGAGGACAGGCACCTACGAGCAGTACTTC.

This clonotype occurred a few times. The chain is built from TRBV29-1 and TRBJ2-3; D is unclear. This CDR3 spans 10 amino acids. V was trimmed by 0 bases and J by 5 bases, leaving 0 bases between them. The germline CDR1 and CDR2 sequences are SQVTM and ANQGSEA. CDR3 bases: TGCAGCGTTGAAGAAGATACGCAGTATTTT. This encodes CSVEEDTQYF.

V and J are TRBV12-3 or TRBV12-4 and TRBJ1-5; possible D gene TRBD1, 5 bases. With 7 bases removed from V and 7 bases from J, the gap between germline ends came to 14 bases. The CDR3 is made up of 13 amino acids. The CDR3 protein is CASIQGPGQPQHF. The CDR3 DNA reads TGTGCCAGCATTCAGGGTCCTGGCCAGCCCCAGCATTTT.

The V call is TRBV7-9, the J call TRBJ2-2, with a possible D match to TRBD1 (6 bases). This CDR3 is built from 16 residues. The V end lost 3 bases, the J end lost 1 base, and 12 bases lay between the germline ends. From germline, CDR1 is SEHNR and CDR2 FQNEAQ (reference sequence). CDR3 residues: CASSLIRGGNTGELFF. CDR3 sequence (DNA): TGTGCCAGCAGCTTGATCAGGGGCGGGAACACCGGGGAGCTGTTTTTT. Looking up the rest from reference TRBV7-9 and TRBJ2-2 gives the full variable domain: DTGVSQNPRHKITKRGQNVTFRCDPISEHNRLYWYRQTLGQGPEFLTYFQNEAQLEKSRLLSDRFSAERPKGSFSTLEIQRTEQGDSAMYLCASSLIRGGNTGELFFGEGSRLTVL.

The chain employs TRBV9 and TRBJ2-7; D ambiguous. V lost 0 bases to trimming and J lost 0 bases, with 13 bases between them. CDR1 and CDR2 from the germline V gene are SGDLS and YYNGEE. CDR3 length: 16 amino acids. CDR3 in amino acids: CASSVDSGAFSYEQYF. The CDR3 region has the DNA TGTGCCAGCAGCGTAGATTCAGGAGCCTTCTCCTACGAGCAGTACTTC.

This clonotype was observed a few times. J is TRBJ1-2 and V is TRBV28, with a weak D call TRBD1 (6 bases). The germline V and J ends were trimmed by 5 bases and 3 bases, with 13 bases remaining between them. This CDR3 region has 14 residues. Germline CDR1 and CDR2: MDHEN and SYDVKM. This chain's CDR3 is CASSIYRDDYGYTF. The CDR3 DNA reads as TGTGCCAGCAGTATCTACAGGGACGACTATGGCTACACCTTC.

The genes are TRBV5-1 and TRBJ2-5; perhaps D is TRBD1 or TRBD2 (5 bases each). The CDR3 consists of 15 residues. The V gene lost 1 base and the J gene lost 5 bases, with 15 bases spanning the gap. Germline CDR1 and CDR2: SGHRS and YFSETQ. The CDR3 bases are TGCGCCAGCAGCTTGACGGGGCTAGCAGGCGAGACCCAGTACTTC. This encodes CASSLTGLAGETQYF.

In its sample, this clonotype was seen a few times. This sequence joins TRBV6-5 and TRBJ1-1; D not certain. The V and J ends lost 2 bases and 1 base respectively, with 14 bases between them. Germline loops: CDR1 MNHEY, CDR2 SVGAGI. This CDR3 spans 16 amino acids. The CDR3 protein is CASSYRGWRTNTEAFF. Written as DNA, the CDR3 is TGTGCCAGCAGTTACCGTGGGTGGAGAACGAACACTGAAGCTTTCTTT.

This clonotype was seen a few times. The chain has TRBV5-1 and TRBJ1-3; D is possibly TRBD1 (6 bases). Deletions cut 0 bases from V and 2 bases from J, with 9 bases between. CDR3 size: 15 residues. The germline CDR1 and CDR2 sequences are SGHRS and YFSETQ. The CDR3 DNA is TGCGCCAGCAGCTTGGCTGGACAGACTGGAAACACCATATATTTT. Translation gives CASSLAGQTGNTIYF.

This clonotype was seen a few times. This chain connects TRBV29-1 to TRBJ2-1; D is uncertain. V was pared by 4 bases and J by 0 bases, with 10 bases between. The CDR3 length is 14 residues. CDR1 SQVTM and CDR2 ANQGSEA come from the germline V gene. The CDR3 bases are TGCAGCGTTGTCTTGGTAAGCTCCTACAATGAGCAGTTCTTC. Its translation: CSVVLVSSYNEQFF.

This clonotype was found a few times. The chain combines TRBV18 with TRBJ2-2; TRBD1 matches at 7 bases. V shed 0 bases and J 2 bases; nucleotides not matched to a gene: 3. The germline CDR1 and CDR2 sequences are KGHSH and LQKENI. This CDR3 comprises 16 residues. The CDR3 is CASSPPAGGNTGELFF. The CDR3 DNA sequence: TGTGCCAGCTCACCACCGGCAGGGGGAAACACCGGGGAGCTGTTTTTT.

CDR3 amino acids: CSAGPGRINEKLFF. The DNA of the CDR3 is TGCAGTGCTGGACCGGGACGGATTAATGAAAAACTGTTTTTT. This sequence joins TRBV20-1 and TRBJ1-4, with a tentative D call TRBD1 (5 bases). The CDR3 contains 14 residues. CDR1 and CDR2 (germline): DFQATT, SNEGSKA (reference sequence). Trimming left V 5 bases short and J 4 bases short, with 14 bases between.

This clonotype was detected only a few times. The chain carries TRBV9 and TRBJ2-3; TRBD2 is a possible D gene (5 bases). The CDR3 spans 12 residues. Looked up from germline, CDR1 is SGDLS and CDR2 is YYNGEE. Trimming removed 7 bases from V and 1 base from J, with 7 bases in between. The CDR3 nucleotides are TGTGCCAGCCCCGGGGGCACAGATACGCAGTATTTT. Translating gives CASPGGTDTQYF.

This clonotype was recorded a few times. The V call is TRBV4-3, the J call TRBJ2-3; 7 bases line up with TRBD2. Germline assignment: CDR1 LGHNA and CDR2 YSLEER. With 3 bases clipped from V and 0 bases from J, the junction kept 3 bases outside the gene matches. The CDR3 runs 15 residues. The CDR3 protein is CASSHSGTSTDTQYF. The DNA for the CDR3 is TGCGCCAGCAGCCACAGCGGGACTAGCACAGATACGCAGTATTTT.